The 10 T cell receptor beta chains in this list originate from one sample, sequenced in a study of T cells in Graves' hyperthyroidism and ophthalmopathy. From RNA transcripts, TCR beta CDR3 regions were amplified. HTBI primers were employed in a first-round RT-PCR of the TCR CDR3. TCRdb re-derived calls from the multiplex PCR reads in MiXCR, one entry per CDR3 protein. The sample shows about 160,000 distinct CDR3 sequences, around 8.9% of them seen only once. Source material: blood. The receptors originated from a woman younger than 35 with Graves' hyperthyroidism that later progressed to Graves' ophthalmopathy.

There are a few counts of this clonotype. This rearrangement joins TRBV3-1 to TRBJ2-7; 10 positions match TRBD1. The germline V gene encodes CDR1 LGHDT and CDR2 YNNKEL (reference sequence). The CDR3 covers 14 residues. V trimming: 6 bases; J trimming: 2 bases; junction bases outside the gene matches: 4. CDR3 residues: CASSSGQGAYEQYF. The CDR3 nucleotides are TGTGCCAGCAGTTCTGGACAGGGGGCCTACGAGCAGTACTTC.

This clonotype was seen repeatedly, ten times or more. The J gene is TRBJ1-2, the V gene TRBV10-3; 9 bases line up with TRBD1. The CDR3 loop spans 17 amino acids. The germline gives CDR1 ENHRY, CDR2 SYGVKD. The ends lost 4 bases at V and 3 bases at J; junction bases unmatched: 12. For the CDR3, the DNA is TGTGCCATCAGTGCTGGGACAGGGAAAGGCATAGACTATGGCTACACCTTC. It codes for CAISAGTGKGIDYGYTF.

The chain couples TRBV7-3 to TRBJ2-6, with TRBD1 matching 7 bases. Unmatched junction bases numbered 7, after V lost 2 bases and J lost 0 bases. The CDR3 runs 18 residues. Germline V lookup: CDR1 SGHTA, CDR2 FQGTGA. CDR3 region: CASSLDRAQYSGANVLTF. The CDR3 coding sequence is TGTGCCAGCAGCTTAGACAGGGCACAATACTCTGGGGCCAACGTCCTGACTTTC.

This clonotype was recorded many times. This chain joins TRBV6-2 or TRBV6-3 and TRBJ2-2; D ambiguous. This CDR3 is 14 amino acids long. Trimming stripped 2 bases from V and 4 bases from J, with 8 bases between. Germline values: CDR1 MNHEY, CDR2 SVGEGT. Written as DNA, the CDR3 is TGTGCCAGCAGTTACGCCTGGGGCACCGGGGAGCTGTTTTTT. Its translation is CASSYAWGTGELFF.

This clonotype was recorded a few times. V usage is TRBV30 and J usage is TRBJ1-5; 8 bases align to TRBD1. CDR3 length: 13 amino acids. Per germline, CDR1 GTSNPN and CDR2 SVGIG (reference sequence). The J segment lost 7 bases and the V segment lost 4 bases, leaving 6 bases of the junction unmatched. CDR3 nucleotides: TGTGCCTGGAAGGGGACAGGTATGCAGCCCCAGCATTTT. Amino acids: CAWKGTGMQPQHF.

This clonotype occurred many times. The chain employs TRBV27 and TRBJ1-1; 7 nucleotides agree with TRBD1. The CDR3 has 14 residues. The ends lost 3 bases at V and 1 base at J; junction bases unmatched: 2. Germline V gives CDR1 MNHEY, CDR2 SMNVEV (reference sequence). The CDR3: CASSLGQTNTEAFF. The CDR3, as DNA: TGTGCCAGCAGTTTGGGACAGACGAACACTGAAGCTTTCTTT.

This clonotype was observed many times. The V call is TRBV20-1, the J call TRBJ2-3; TRBD1 matches at 7 bases. The CDR3 runs 14 residues. Germline CDR1 reads DFQATT; CDR2 reads SNEGSKA (reference sequence). J was trimmed by 5 bases and V by 3 bases; bases with no gene match: 8. CDR3 DNA sequence: TGCAGTGCTAGGCAGACAGGGCGTGGAGATACGCAGTATTTT. Protein sequence: CSARQTGRGDTQYF.

This clonotype was seen a few times. This chain connects TRBV5-1 to TRBJ2-1, with 15 positions matching TRBD2. V trimming: 4 bases; J trimming: 7 bases; junction bases outside the gene matches: 9. Germline lookup yields CDR1 SGHRS and CDR2 YFSETQ. The CDR3 consists of 17 residues. CDR3 region: CASSPGLAGGSGNEQFF. The CDR3 DNA sequence: TGCGCCAGCAGCCCGGGACTAGCGGGAGGTTCTGGGAATGAGCAGTTCTTC.

Worth noting for this clonotype: One end of the junction fails to match germline, which may point to a read error. The J gene is TRBJ2-1, the V gene TRBV9, with D perhaps matching TRBD2 (5 bases). CDR3 length: 11 residues. Germline V gives CDR1 SGDLS, CDR2 YYNGEE. The CDR3 loop reads CAGSSAGEQFF. The CDR3 nucleotides are TGTGCCGGCAGCTCGGCGGGTGAGCAGTTCTTC.

This clonotype has ten or more counts. This chain uses TRBV10-2 with TRBJ2-7; weak D call: TRBD2 (6 bases). Looked up from germline, CDR1 is WSHSY and CDR2 is SAAADI. Trimming left V 0 bases short and J 0 bases short, with 12 bases between. CDR3 length: 16 residues. CDR3 DNA sequence: TGCGCCAGCAGTGAGTCCCAACTAGCTGACTCCTACGAGCAGTACTTC. Encoded protein: CASSESQLADSYEQYF.